The rows below give T cell receptor beta chains drawn from one sample of a study of identical twins. TCRdb called the 5' RACE reads again in MiXCR, with one record for every CDR3 protein. The sample lists about 700,000 distinct CDR3 sequences, less than 10% occurring once. The sample was also reused in another study, on yellow fever vaccine responses in identical twins.

The material sequenced was PBMCs. These receptor sequences come from a woman under 30 in good health. Both conserved end residues are part of each CDR3. Fields, in order: clone size, CDR3 length, D gene, V gene, J gene, CDR3 DNA, CDR3 protein. The D gene is left open where the match is weak. Expanded clones get a size class; other rows say once, few or many, or leave the size out.

few	13	-	TRBV24-1	TRBJ2-7	TGTGCCACCAGTGATTTCCCGGGTGAGGTGCAGTACTTC	CATSDFPGEVQYF
-	16	TRBD2	TRBV20-1	TRBJ2-1	TGCAGTGCTAGAATCGGAGCGGGAGGGTCCTACAATGAGCAGTTCTTC	CSARIGAGGSYNEQFF
few	14	-	TRBV9	TRBJ2-2	TGTGCCAGCAGCCCAAATCCTAACACCGGGGAGCTGTTTTTT	CASSPNPNTGELFF
few	14	-	TRBV7-2	TRBJ2-3	TGTGCCAGCAGCTTTGTCGAGGCACCAGATACGCAGTATTTT	CASSFVEAPDTQYF
-	14	TRBD2	TRBV12-3/TRBV12-4	TRBJ2-3	TGTGCCAGCAGGGGACTAGCGGGAGAAAACACGCAGTATTTT	CASRGLAGENTQYF
-	18	TRBD2	TRBV11-1	TRBJ2-1	TGTGCCAGCAGCCCTCCGCGGACTAGCGGGAGCAGGGTTAATGAGCAGTTCTTC	CASSPPRTSGSRVNEQFF
-	14	-	TRBV7-9	TRBJ2-2	TGTGCCAGCAGCCCGACAGAGACCACCGGGGAGCTGTTTTTT	CASSPTETTGELFF
few	13	-	TRBV6-2/TRBV6-3	TRBJ2-1	TGTGCCAGCAAGCCGGGGGTGCCTAATGAGCAGTTCTTC	CASKPGVPNEQFF
-	14	-	TRBV6-2/TRBV6-3	TRBJ1-1	TGTGCCAGCAGTGATCAGGGAGGTAGCACTGAAGCTTTCTTT	CASSDQGGSTEAFF
few	14	-	TRBV7-9	TRBJ1-2	TGTGCCAGCAGCTTACTTGGATGGTACTATGGCTACACCTTC	CASSLLGWYYGYTF
few	13	TRBD1	TRBV25-1	TRBJ2-1	TGTGCCAGCAGGGGACAGGATTACAATGAGCAGTTCTTC	CASRGQDYNEQFF
-	17	TRBD2	TRBV11-2	TRBJ2-2	TGTGCCAGCAGCTTAGATCTGGGACTAGCTCTCGCCGGGGAGCTGTTTTTT	CASSLDLGLALAGELFF
-	14	-	TRBV11-1	TRBJ2-1	TGTGCCAGCAGCCCCGAGCCACTGGCGAATGAGCAGTTCTTC	CASSPEPLANEQFF
few	16	TRBD1	TRBV14	TRBJ2-1	TGTGCCAGCAGCCAAGATCTACCGGGACAGGGTGGTGAGCAGTTCTTC	CASSQDLPGQGGEQFF
-	14	TRBD2	TRBV6-1	TRBJ2-5	TGTGCCAGCCGGACTAGCGGGCTGGTGAAGACCCAGTACTTC	CASRTSGLVKTQYF
-	19	-	TRBV6-5	TRBJ2-3	TGTGCCAGCAGTTACGGGAGGACGGCTTTGTCCGAGAGAAGTATGTCGCAGTATTTT	CASSYGRTALSERSMSQYF
-	13	TRBD1	TRBV27	TRBJ1-2	TGTGCCAGCTGGGGACAGGCTAACTATGGCTACACCTTC	CASWGQANYGYTF
few	16	TRBD2	TRBV5-1	TRBJ2-2	TGCGCCAGCAGCTTGCCCAGCGGGAGGACCGCCGGGGAGCTGTTTTTT	CASSLPSGRTAGELFF
many	16	TRBD2	TRBV7-3	TRBJ2-3	TGTGCCAGCAGCCGGGACTATTCCCCCAGCACAGATACGCAGTATTTT	CASSRDYSPSTDTQYF
many	13	-	TRBV12-3/TRBV12-4	TRBJ1-5	TGTGCCAGCAGTTTAAGAGGGTCGCAGCCCCAGCATTTT	CASSLRGSQPQHF
few	16	TRBD2	TRBV7-2	TRBJ2-7	TGTGCCAGCAGCTTATCCTCGGGAGGCCGCTCCTACGAGCAGTACTTC	CASSLSSGGRSYEQYF
-	14	-	TRBV5-1	TRBJ2-7	TGCGCCAGCAGCTTGGAACTAGCCTCCTACGAGCAGTACTTC	CASSLELASYEQYF
-	14	-	TRBV15	TRBJ1-1	TGTGCCACCAGCACACCCGGGGGGGACACTGAAGCTTTCTTT	CATSTPGGDTEAFF
-	13	-	TRBV7-9	TRBJ2-7	TGTGCCATACGTCTGACGGCCGCCTACGAGCAGTACTTC	CAIRLTAAYEQYF
few	17	-	TRBV18	TRBJ2-2	TGTGCCAGCTCACCGCCGGGACGGAACGCGAACACCGGGGAGCTGTTTTTT	CASSPPGRNANTGELFF
many	12	-	TRBV29-1	TRBJ2-1	TGCAGCGTTGAACTAGCATTCAATGAGCAGTTCTTC	CSVELAFNEQFF
many	15	TRBD1	TRBV12-3/TRBV12-4	TRBJ2-2	TGTGCCAGCAGTACTCGACAGGGTTTGACCGGGGAGCTGTTTTTT	CASSTRQGLTGELFF
many	18	TRBD2	TRBV27	TRBJ2-1	TGTGCCAGCAGTCGGTTTGGGACTAGCGGTACCTCCTACAATGAGCAGTTCTTC	CASSRFGTSGTSYNEQFF
-	15	TRBD2	TRBV5-1	TRBJ2-3	TGCGCCAGCACACAAACGGGAGGGCCCAGAGATACGCAGTATTTT	CASTQTGGPRDTQYF
-	16	-	TRBV20-1	TRBJ2-7	TGCAGTGCTAGAGAGGGGTTAGTAGGACAGCCCTACGAGCAGTACTTC	CSAREGLVGQPYEQYF
-	15	-	TRBV7-9	TRBJ2-1	TGTGCCAGCAGCGGACTGGCGAGGGAGATCAATGAGCAGTTCTTC	CASSGLAREINEQFF
few	14	-	TRBV11-2	TRBJ2-5	TGTGCCAGCAGCGAGCAGTTCAACCAAGAGACCCAGTACTTC	CASSEQFNQETQYF
-	15	-	TRBV6-1	TRBJ2-7	TGTGCCAGCAGGCGTCAAGTACAAGCTTTTTACGAGCAGTACTTC	CASRRQVQAFYEQYF
many	15	TRBD1	TRBV15	TRBJ2-1	TGTGCCACCAGCAGAGATGTGGGACAGCTCAATGAGCAGTTCTTC	CATSRDVGQLNEQFF
-	19	TRBD2	TRBV11-1	TRBJ2-2	TGTGCCAGCAGCTTAGGAAGCGGGAGACTAAAAGCGAACACCGGGGAGCTGTTTTTT	CASSLGSGRLKANTGELFF
-	19	TRBD2	TRBV7-8	TRBJ2-5	TGTGCCAGCAGCTTAGCCTGGACTAGCGGGAGATCCCACCAAGAGACCCAGTACTTC	CASSLAWTSGRSHQETQYF
few	14	TRBD2	TRBV20-1	TRBJ2-4	TGCAGTGCACCAACGGCTAGCGGAAGAAACATTCAGTACTTC	CSAPTASGRNIQYF